A single sample gave rise to the 3 T cell receptor beta chains below, sequenced in a study of T cell responses to AZD1222 COVID-19 vaccine. TCRdb's table, derived via immunoSEQ multiplex PCR, lists solely in-frame clones and lacks some. The sample includes some 120,000 clones, roughly 88% of them seen just once. Here the sequenced sample was peripheral blood, taken on day 0 of AZD1222 vaccination. Every receptor here comes from an adult in good health.

This clone occurred once. The gene calls are TRBV12-5 and TRBJ1-1, with D uncertain. CDR1 is LGHNT and CDR2 is FRNRAP in the germline V gene. Trimming cost V 6 bases and J 7 bases, with 12 bases left between them. The CDR3 has 12 residues. This CDR3 is CASGISVYEAFF. DNA for the CDR3: TGTGCTAGTGGCATTTCTGTCTATGAAGCTTTCTTT. Combining the CDR3 with reference TRBV12-5 and TRBJ1-1 gives the whole variable domain DARVTQTPRHKVTEMGQEVTMRCQPILGHNTVFWYRQTMMQGLELLAYFRNRAPLDDSGMPKDRFSAEMPDATLATLKIQPSEPRDSAVYFCASGISVYEAFFGQGTRLTVV.

This clone was seen just once. The chain combines TRBV4-3 with TRBJ1-4, with D tentatively TRBD1 (6 bases). V lost 1 base, J lost 5 bases, and 14 bases lay in between. Germline lookup yields CDR1 LGHNA and CDR2 YSLEER. The CDR3 totals 16 residues. The DNA for the CDR3 is TGCGCCAGCAGCCAAGTCCCCGCAGGGGAAAATGAAAAACTGTTTTTT. Translated: CASSQVPAGENEKLFF.

This clone was counted only a few times. J is TRBJ1-1 and V is TRBV27; D gene uncertain. This CDR3 has 14 residues. CDR1 and CDR2 (germline): MNHEY, SMNVEV (reference sequence). With 3 bases removed from V and 0 bases from J, the gap between germline ends came to 8 bases. The CDR3 is CASSLMTVNTEAFF. The CDR3 nucleotides are TGTGCCAGCAGTTTGATGACTGTGAACACTGAAGCTTTCTTT.